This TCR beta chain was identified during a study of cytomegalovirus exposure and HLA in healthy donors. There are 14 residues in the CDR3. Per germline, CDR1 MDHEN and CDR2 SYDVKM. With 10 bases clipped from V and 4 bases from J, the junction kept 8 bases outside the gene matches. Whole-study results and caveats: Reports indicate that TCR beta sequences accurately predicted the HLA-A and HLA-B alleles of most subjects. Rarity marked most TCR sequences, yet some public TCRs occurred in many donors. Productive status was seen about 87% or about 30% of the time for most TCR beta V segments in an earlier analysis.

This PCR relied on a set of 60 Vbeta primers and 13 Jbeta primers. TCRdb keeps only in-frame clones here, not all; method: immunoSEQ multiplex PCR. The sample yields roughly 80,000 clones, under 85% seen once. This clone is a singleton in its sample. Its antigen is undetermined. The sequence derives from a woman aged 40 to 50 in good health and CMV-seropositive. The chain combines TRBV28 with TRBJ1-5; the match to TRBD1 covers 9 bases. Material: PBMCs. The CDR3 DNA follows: TGTGCCATCCGAAGGACAGGGGTGAATCAGCCCCAGCATTTT. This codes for CAIRRTGVNQPQHF.